This entry lists 13 T cell receptor beta chains sequenced from one sample in a study of blood T cell repertoires in COVID-19. Produced via immunoSEQ multiplex PCR; TCRdb's table is partial and in-frame only. The sample lists about 280,000 clones, 80% to 90% occurring once. Sequencing used peripheral blood. The receptors come from a woman aged 45 to 65 who had recovered from COVID-19.

This chain uses TRBV7-2 with TRBJ1-1; weak D call: TRBD1 (5 bases). Germline V lookup: CDR1 SGHTA, CDR2 FQGNSA. There are 14 residues in the CDR3. The germline V and J ends were trimmed by 4 bases and 1 base, with 10 bases remaining between them. The CDR3, as DNA: TGTGCCAGCAGCTCCTACAGGAGGAACACTGAAGCTTTCTTT. Translation gives CASSSYRRNTEAFF.

V usage is TRBV4-1 and J usage is TRBJ2-1; a weak D match, TRBD1 (6 bases). Germline V CDR1 and CDR2: MGHRA, YSYEKL. The V gene lost 7 bases and the J gene lost 10 bases, with 26 bases spanning the gap. The CDR3 totals 16 residues. The CDR3 nucleotides are TGCGCCAGCACCGACAGTAGGGACACGGCTCGTGTAGAGCAGTTCTTC. Encoded protein: CASTDSRDTARVEQFF.

The chain joins TRBV4-1 to TRBJ1-1; 10 bases are shared with TRBD1. The CDR3 totals 15 residues. Trimming took 4 bases from V and 5 from J; bases not matched to a gene: 7. Germline loops: CDR1 MGHRA, CDR2 YSYEKL. CDR3 DNA sequence: TGCGCCAGCAGCCGAGGGACAGGGGAAGGAACTGAAGCTTTCTTT. Translated, it gives CASSRGTGEGTEAFF.

The rearrangement uses TRBV27 and TRBJ2-7, with a possible D match to TRBD2 (5 bases). There are 14 residues in the CDR3. V dropped 7 bases and J dropped 0 bases, with 13 bases sitting between them. Germline-derived CDR1 and CDR2 are MNHEY and SMNVEV (reference sequence). This chain's CDR3 is CASKDPGYSYEQYF. The CDR3 nucleotides are TGTGCCAGCAAAGATCCGGGGTACTCCTACGAGCAGTACTTC.

Remarks on this clone: This sample also contains other DNA sequences that code for the same CDR3. The genes are TRBV20-1 and TRBJ2-1; D gene unclear. Between the trimmed V and J ends, which lost 3 bases and 7 bases, there was a span of 7 bases. Germline V lookup: CDR1 DFQATT, CDR2 SNEGSKA (reference sequence). This CDR3 is 11 amino acids long. CDR3 region: CSARGRNEQFF. CDR3 nucleotides: TGCAGTGCTAGGGGCAGAAATGAGCAGTTCTTC.

The chain joins TRBV6-4 to TRBJ2-2, with D possibly being TRBD1 (6 bases). This CDR3 is built from 15 residues. With 4 bases removed from V and 1 base from J, the gap between germline ends came to 10 bases. Germline V gives CDR1 MRHNA, CDR2 SNTAGT. The chain's CDR3 is CASSANRVNTGELFF. The DNA for the CDR3 is TGTGCCAGCAGTGCGAACAGGGTGAACACCGGGGAGCTGTTTTTT.

The V and J genes are TRBV29-1 and TRBJ1-2, with 8 bases matching TRBD1. The CDR3 extends over 15 amino acids. CDR1 SQVTM and CDR2 ANQGSEA come from the germline V gene. After removal of 0 bases from V and 8 bases from J, the junction contained 11 bases not matched to a gene. In DNA, the CDR3 is TGCAGCGTTGAAGACCTGTGGGACAGGTCGATGGGCTACACCTTC. Translated: CSVEDLWDRSMGYTF. Looking up the rest from reference TRBV29-1 and TRBJ1-2 gives the full variable domain: SAVISQKPSRDICQRGTSLTIQCQVDSQVTMMFWYRQQPGQSLTLIATANQGSEATYESGFVIDKFPISRPNLTFSTLTVSNMSPEDSSIYLCSVEDLWDRSMGYTFGSGTRLTVV.

The chain recombines TRBV7-2 with TRBJ1-3; D unclear. CDR1 and CDR2 from the germline V gene are SGHTA and FQGNSA. The CDR3 runs to 14 residues. V was clipped by 2 bases and J by 1 base, with 6 bases between them. CDR3 sequence: CASSLNWSGNTIYF. The CDR3 DNA follows: TGTGCCAGCAGCTTAAACTGGTCTGGAAACACCATATATTTT.

The CDR3 nucleotides are TGTGCCTGGAGTCCCGGGACTAGCGGGTACAATGAGCAGTTCTTC. This encodes CAWSPGTSGYNEQFF. This chain joins TRBV30 and TRBJ2-1, with 12 bases matching TRBD2. CDR1 and CDR2 (germline): GTSNPN, SVGIG (reference sequence). The CDR3 is made up of 15 amino acids. V was pared by 2 bases and J by 4 bases, with 3 bases of the junction left unmatched.

The V and J genes are TRBV5-1 and TRBJ1-4; D perhaps matches TRBD1 (5 bases). The V end was cut by 0 bases, the J end by 8 bases, with 14 bases between. The CDR3 runs to 15 residues. The germline CDR1 and CDR2 sequences are SGHRS and YFSETQ. CDR3 protein: CASSLEGQGREKLFF. As DNA, the CDR3 is TGCGCCAGCAGCTTGGAGGGGCAGGGCCGGGAAAAACTGTTTTTT. The full variable domain, its missing parts supplied by reference TRBV5-1 and TRBJ1-4, is KAGVTQTPRYLIKTRGQQVTLSCSPISGHRSVSWYQQTPGQGLQFLFEYFSETQRNKGNFPGRFSGRQFSNSRSEMNVSTLELGDSALYLCASSLEGQGREKLFFGSGTQLSVL.

The chain carries TRBV2 and TRBJ2-3, with TRBD1 matching 9 bases. The germline V gene has CDR1 SNHLY and CDR2 FYNNEI. The CDR3 loop spans 14 amino acids. V was clipped by 7 bases and J by 2 bases; unmatched bases: 4. CDR3 protein: CASKRDRDTDTQYF. The CDR3 coding sequence is TGTGCCAGCAAACGGGACAGGGACACAGATACGCAGTATTTT.

This clone came up a few times. V usage is TRBV7-9 and J usage is TRBJ2-2, with TRBD2 matching over 8 bases. CDR3 size: 15 residues. With 4 bases clipped from V and 4 bases from J, the junction kept 5 bases outside the gene matches. CDR1 and CDR2 from the germline V gene are SEHNR and FQNEAQ (reference sequence). The CDR3 loop is CASSSGGRLTGELFF. In nucleotides, the CDR3 is TGTGCCAGCAGCTCGGGGGGGAGGCTCACCGGGGAGCTGTTTTTT.

CDR3 protein: CASSSTISGELFF. Written as DNA, the CDR3 is TGTGCCAGCAGCTCGACAATTTCGGGGGAGCTGTTTTTT. This rearrangement joins TRBV5-4 to TRBJ2-2, with D unclear. The CDR3 totals 13 residues. Germline loops: CDR1 SGHNT, CDR2 YYREEE (reference sequence). Trimming took off 3 bases at V and 8 bases at J, with 11 bases between the two ends.